This TCR beta chain was sequenced during a study of blood T cell repertoires in COVID-19. As for the study in general: Sites in the United States, Italy and Spain provided acute and convalescent COVID-19 samples.

Trimming removed 4 bases from V and 9 bases from J; junction bases left unmatched: 6. This CDR3 has 14 amino acids. The germline CDR1 and CDR2 sequences are LNHDA and SQIVND (reference sequence). Data came from immunoSEQ multiplex PCR; TCRdb stores just in-frame clones and leaves some out. The sample contains about 190,000 clones, more than 60% of which appear only once. This clone was recorded once. The material sequenced was peripheral blood. The chain links TRBV19 to TRBJ2-1, with 10 bases matching TRBD2. The clonotype originates from a man aged 50 to 59 who had recovered from COVID-19. The CDR3 DNA follows: TGTGCCAGTAGTAGGGGGGGACTAGCGTTTGAGCAGTTCTTC. This translates into CASSRGGLAFEQFF.